The 11 T cell receptor beta chains below were found in one sample sequenced in a study of cytomegalovirus exposure and HLA in healthy donors. PCR amplification relied on 60 Vbeta primers (plus 13 Jbeta primers). The table came from immunoSEQ multiplex PCR; TCRdb's copy has only in-frame clones and leaves some out. The profile shows 150,000 to 200,000 clones, roughly 80% of them singletons. Sequencing was performed on PBMCs. The receptors derive from a man aged 40-55 years in good health and CMV-seropositive.

This clone was observed a handful of times. J is TRBJ2-1 and V is TRBV7-9, with 14 bases that match TRBD2. In germline, CDR1 is SEHNR, CDR2 FQNEAQ (reference sequence). This CDR3 comprises 16 residues. V lost 4 bases to trimming and J lost 3 bases; unmatched junction nucleotides: 2. CDR3 bases: TGTGCCAGCAGCTACGGACTAGCGGGGGGCTACAATGAGCAGTTCTTC. Its translation is CASSYGLAGGYNEQFF.

The chain uses TRBV7-9 and TRBJ2-5; 7 bases fit TRBD1. The CDR3 is made up of 14 amino acids. The V gene's germline CDR1 is SEHNR and CDR2 FQNEAQ (reference sequence). The V gene end was trimmed by 7 bases and the J gene end by 2 bases; junction bases not matched to a gene: 7. CDR3 sequence reads: CASIRQGTQETQYF. The CDR3 nucleotides are TGTGCCAGCATTAGACAGGGTACGCAAGAGACCCAGTACTTC.

The chain is built from TRBV5-6 and TRBJ2-3; a possible D gene is TRBD2 (5 bases). The germline CDR1 and CDR2 sequences are SGHDT and YYEEEE. The CDR3 covers 13 residues. The V end was cut by 2 bases, the J end by 5 bases, with 9 bases between. CDR3 DNA sequence: TGTGCCAGCAGCTTCGGGGATGGAGATACGCAGTATTTT. It encodes CASSFGDGDTQYF.

The chain recombines TRBV27 with TRBJ2-7, with 7 bases lining up with TRBD1. V lost 7 bases, J lost 0 bases, and 3 bases stayed unmatched. Germline V gene lookup returns CDR1 MNHEY and CDR2 SMNVEV (reference sequence). The CDR3 consists of 13 residues. CDR3 DNA sequence: TGTGCCAGCATGGGACAGAGCTCCTACGAGCAGTACTTC. Translation: CASMGQSSYEQYF.

CDR3 nucleotide sequence: TGTGCCAGCAGCTTAGCGGGGGCTAGCGGGGGCAGCACAGATACGCAGTATTTT. This gives the protein CASSLAGASGGSTDTQYF. V usage is TRBV7-9 and J usage is TRBJ2-3, with TRBD2 matching over 10 bases. Germline CDR1 SEHNR, CDR2 FQNEAQ (reference sequence). The ends lost 0 bases at V and 0 bases at J; junction bases unmatched: 6. The CDR3 loop spans 18 amino acids.

As to this clone: This sample also contains other DNA sequences that code for the same CDR3. Written as DNA, the CDR3 is TGTGCCAGTAGTAATACAGGTGGCAATCAGCCCCAGCATTTT. Its translation is CASSNTGGNQPQHF. V gene TRBV19 combines with J gene TRBJ1-5; possible D gene TRBD1, 5 bases. Germline V gives CDR1 LNHDA, CDR2 SQIVND (reference sequence). This CDR3 spans 14 amino acids. Trimming cost V 4 bases and J 2 bases, with 9 bases left between them.

This chain joins TRBV28 and TRBJ2-5, with TRBD2 as a possible D gene (6 bases). Germline V gene data show CDR1 as MDHEN and CDR2 as SYDVKM. The CDR3 runs to 13 residues. The V and J ends lost 9 bases and 5 bases respectively, with 16 bases between them. The CDR3 protein is CASNPLRGETQYF. In DNA, the CDR3 is TGTGCCAGTAACCCGCTTCGGGGGGAGACCCAGTACTTC. Variable domain in full (rest from reference TRBV28 and TRBJ2-5): DVKVTQSSRYLVKRTGEKVFLECVQDMDHENMFWYRQDPGLGLRLIYFSYDVKMKEKGDIPEGYSVSREKKERFSLILESASTNQTSMYLCASNPLRGETQYFGPGTRLLVL.

The V and J genes are TRBV10-3 and TRBJ2-2; D perhaps matches TRBD1 (5 bases). Germline values: CDR1 ENHRY, CDR2 SYGVKD. V was shortened by 4 bases and J by 4 bases, with 10 bases between the two germline ends. The CDR3 is 14 residues long. For the CDR3, the DNA is TGTGCCATCAGTGCACAGGAGCGCACCGGGGAGCTGTTTTTT. Translating gives CAISAQERTGELFF.

The chain is built from TRBV29-1 and TRBJ1-2; D may be TRBD1 (6 bases). V shed 0 bases and J shed 6 bases, with 11 bases lying between them. The germline gives CDR1 SQVTM, CDR2 ANQGSEA. The CDR3 is 13 amino acids. The CDR3 DNA is TGCAGCGTTGAAGATGGAACAGGGAATGGCTACACCTTC. Residues: CSVEDGTGNGYTF.

The chain links TRBV7-5 to TRBJ1-4; the D call of TRBD1 is as the table states it, not checked on the DNA. TRBV7-5 is termed a pseudogene. This CDR3 has 20 amino acids. DNA for the CDR3: TGTGTCAGAAGCTTTAGTGTCCAGGAAAAGCAGGGGGCGCGGTGTGAAAAACTGTTTTTT. This encodes CVRSFSVQEKQGARCEKLFF.

This chain uses TRBV18 with TRBJ1-5, with D unclear. The germline V gene encodes CDR1 KGHSH and CDR2 LQKENI. V dropped 2 bases and J dropped 2 bases, with 7 bases sitting between them. CDR3 length: 14 residues. CDR3 region: CASSPGQGNQPQHF. The CDR3 DNA reads as TGTGCCAGCTCACCAGGCCAGGGCAATCAGCCCCAGCATTTT. Using reference TRBV18 and TRBJ1-5 for the parts outside the CDR3, the full variable domain is NAGVMQNPRHLVRRRGQEARLRCSPMKGHSHVYWYRQLPEEGLKFMVYLQKENIIDESGMPKERFSAEFPKEGPSILRIQQVVRGDSAAYFCASSPGQGNQPQHFGDGTRLSIL.